This entry features one TCR beta chain sequence. The antigen remains undetermined. The data were obtained in a study of cytomegalovirus exposure and HLA in healthy donors. General study points: It was reported that the classifier diagnosed cytomegalovirus status with high specificity and sensitivity in both the original and validation cohorts. In an earlier analysis, productive rearrangement rates for most beta V segments clustered near 87% or 30%. Common viral pathogens seemed to be connected with several of the most significant clusters, according to a later analysis. Later analysis identified 17,000 or so TCR beta sequences associated with HLA alleles, using a false discovery rate threshold of 0.05.

Researchers ran the PCR with 60 Vbeta and 13 Jbeta primers. The repertoire was sequenced with immunoSEQ multiplex PCR; TCRdb's copy has only in-frame clones and lacks some. The repertoire holds about 94,000 clones, with roughly three fifths as singletons. The receptor's source is a man aged 25 to 40 in good health and CMV-seronegative. Sample: PBMCs.

The CDR3 here is CASSPRTVNTGELFF. For the CDR3, the DNA is TGTGCCAGCAGCCCGCGGACAGTGAACACCGGGGAGCTGTTTTTT. This chain joins TRBV11-2 and TRBJ2-2; D might be TRBD1 (6 bases). The CDR3 consists of 15 residues. V was shortened by 5 bases and J by 1 base, with 11 bases between the two germline ends. Germline CDR1 is SGHAT and CDR2 is FQNNGV. Using reference TRBV11-2 and TRBJ2-2 for the parts outside the CDR3, the full variable domain is EAGVAQSPRYKIIEKRQSVAFWCNPISGHATLYWYQQILGQGPKLLIQFQNNGVVDDSQLPKDRFSAERLKGVDSTLKIQPAKLEDSAVYLCASSPRTVNTGELFFGEGSRLTVL.